The 20 T cell receptor beta chains listed next were all sequenced from one sample in a study of graft-versus-host responses after intestinal transplantation. Their antigens are not known. Here immunoSEQ multiplex PCR was the method, and the copy in TCRdb shows in-frame clones only, minus some. The sample contains some 140,000 clones, around nine tenths of which appear only once. The sequencing used unstimulated CD4+ T cells sorted from spleen or lymph node cells, collected before intestinal transplant. These receptors all stem from a human donor who received an intestinal transplant.

The chain links TRBV23-1 to TRBJ1-4; no firm D call. TRBV23-1 is assigned to the ORF class and has an uncertain function. The germline V and J ends were trimmed by 3 bases and 0 bases, with 11 bases remaining between them. The CDR3 has 16 residues. The CDR3 spells CASSQSRPATNEKLFF. The CDR3 coding sequence is TGCGCCAGCAGTCAGTCCAGACCTGCAACTAATGAAAAACTGTTTTTT.

The chain employs TRBV6-1 and TRBJ1-5; D perhaps matches TRBD1 (6 bases). The CDR3 totals 14 residues. Germline CDR1 MNHNS, CDR2 SASEGT. The germline V and J ends were trimmed by 5 bases and 5 bases, with 13 bases remaining between them. This chain's CDR3 is CASSLVGGHQPQHF. CDR3 sequence (DNA): TGTGCCAGCAGTTTGGTTGGGGGCCATCAGCCCCAGCATTTT.

The chain uses TRBV18 and TRBJ2-7, with 10 nucleotides matching TRBD1. The CDR3 has 14 amino acids. V lost 4 bases and J lost 4; bases outside the gene matches: 4. The germline CDR1 and CDR2 sequences are KGHSH and LQKENI. Written as DNA, the CDR3 is TGTGCCAGCTCACGGCAGGGACAGGGGTACGAGCAGTACTTC. It specifies CASSRQGQGYEQYF.

The V and J genes are TRBV7-2 and TRBJ2-7; 9 bases agree with TRBD2. The junction had 4 bases not matched to a gene; V was cut back by 6 bases and J by 1 base. The CDR3 consists of 14 residues. The germline V gene has CDR1 SGHTA and CDR2 FQGNSA. CDR3 loop: CASSRLAGSYEQYF. CDR3 sequence (DNA): TGTGCCAGCAGTCGCCTAGCGGGGTCCTACGAGCAGTACTTC.

In its sample, this clone was seen a few times. This chain joins TRBV5-4 and TRBJ1-1; D is perhaps TRBD1 (5 bases). The CDR3 covers 15 residues. V gave up 4 bases and J gave up 2 bases, with 15 bases separating them. Germline V CDR1 and CDR2: SGHNT, YYREEE (reference sequence). The chain's CDR3 is CASSPSGAPNTEAFF. Written as DNA, the CDR3 is TGTGCCAGCAGCCCGTCCGGGGCGCCTAACACTGAAGCTTTCTTT.

This clone has only one observation. This CDR3 is CASSLSNYGYTF. The CDR3 DNA is TGTGCCAGCAGCCTTTCTAACTATGGCTACACCTTC. The chain has TRBV6-5 and TRBJ1-2; no reliable D call. The CDR3 sequence is 12 residues long. V was pared by 6 bases and J by 0 bases, with 5 bases between. CDR1 and CDR2 from the germline V gene are MNHEY and SVGAGI.

The genes are TRBV10-1 and TRBJ1-3, with D perhaps matching TRBD1 (5 bases). Trimming removed 6 bases from V and 2 bases from J, with 17 bases in between. Germline V gene data show CDR1 as WNHNN and CDR2 as SYGVQD (reference sequence). The CDR3 totals 16 residues. The CDR3 region has the DNA TGCGCCAGCAGCGGCGGGACTGACGCTACTGGAAACACCATATATTTT. It codes for CASSGGTDATGNTIYF.

The chain is built from TRBV5-4 and TRBJ2-7; D possibly uses TRBD1 or TRBD2 (5 bases each). Trimming pared 0 bases from V and 0 bases from J, leaving 10 bases between. Germline CDR1 and CDR2: SGHNT and YYREEE (reference sequence). The CDR3 length is 15 residues. This CDR3 reads CASSLEGPVSYEQYF. The CDR3 region has the DNA TGTGCCAGCAGCTTGGAGGGACCGGTCTCCTACGAGCAGTACTTC.

The chain couples TRBV2 to TRBJ2-2; 12 bases align to TRBD1. V lost 3 bases and J lost 5; bases outside the gene matches: 10. Germline V gives CDR1 SNHLY, CDR2 FYNNEI. This CDR3 is built from 18 residues. For the CDR3, the DNA is TGTGCCAGCAGTGAGGTGGGACAGGGGGCGGATGTTACCGGGGAGCTGTTTTTT. Protein: CASSEVGQGADVTGELFF.

This clone appeared once. V usage is TRBV11-3 and J usage is TRBJ1-1; D is ambiguous. From germline, CDR1 is SGHNT and CDR2 YENEEA. The CDR3 extends over 13 amino acids. V lost 5 bases and J lost 4, with 11 bases in between. CDR3 bases: TGTGCCAGCAGCATCGGAGGGTTCACTGAAGCTTTCTTT. Protein sequence: CASSIGGFTEAFF.

This clone is a singleton in its sample. The chain is built from TRBV7-3 and TRBJ2-1; tentatively, D is TRBD1 (5 bases). Germline CDR1 is SGHTA and CDR2 is FQGTGA. The V end lost 2 bases, the J end lost 2 bases, and 7 bases lay between the germline ends. The CDR3 contains 14 residues. Here the CDR3 DNA reads TGTGCCAGCAGCTTACAGGGCCCCTACAATGAGCAGTTCTTC. This encodes CASSLQGPYNEQFF.

This rearrangement joins TRBV15 to TRBJ1-5; D uncertain. The V gene's germline CDR1 is LNHNV and CDR2 YYDKDF (reference sequence). The V end lost 5 bases, the J end lost 4 bases, and 15 bases lay between the germline ends. The CDR3 spans 15 residues. CDR3 amino acids: CATSPRGKGNQPQHF. DNA for the CDR3: TGTGCCACCAGCCCCAGAGGAAAGGGAAATCAGCCCCAGCATTTT.

The chain has TRBV2 and TRBJ1-1, with 9 bases fitting TRBD1. This CDR3 spans 14 amino acids. V lost 6 bases and J lost 5; bases outside the gene matches: 7. Germline V gene lookup returns CDR1 SNHLY and CDR2 FYNNEI. The CDR3 region has the DNA TGTGCCAGCAGACGGACAGGGGAGGAGACTGAAGCTTTCTTT. Protein: CASRRTGEETEAFF.

The chain joins TRBV5-1 to TRBJ1-6; D possibly corresponds to TRBD1 (5 bases). V shed 0 bases and J shed 0 bases, with 7 bases lying between them. The CDR3 is 16 amino acids. CDR1 is SGHRS, CDR2 YFSETQ, per germline. CDR3 in DNA: TGCGCCAGCAGCTTGGAGGGGAGCTCCTATAATTCACCCCTCCACTTT. Translation: CASSLEGSSYNSPLHF.

The rearrangement links TRBV5-1 to TRBJ1-6; no reliable D call. The CDR3 consists of 19 residues. Trimming took 0 bases from V and 0 from J, leaving 16 bases between them. Germline values: CDR1 SGHRS, CDR2 YFSETQ. CDR3 bases: TGCGCCAGCAGCTTGGTAGCTGGGAAGCACGGCTCCTATAATTCACCCCTCCACTTT. This encodes CASSLVAGKHGSYNSPLHF.

This sequence joins TRBV16 and TRBJ1-5, with D uncertain. CDR1 KGHSY and CDR2 FQNENV come from the germline V gene. This CDR3 contains 12 residues. V was cut by 0 bases and J by 7 bases, with 4 bases left in between. This chain's CDR3 is CASSQSLQPQHF. The CDR3 DNA follows: TGTGCCAGCAGCCAATCATTACAGCCCCAGCATTTT.

Worth noting for this clone: This CDR3 is also generated by other DNA sequences in the sample. This chain uses TRBV5-1 with TRBJ1-2; no clear D. V was clipped by 0 bases and J by 7 bases, with 4 bases between them. Germline V CDR1 and CDR2: SGHRS, YFSETQ. The CDR3 loop spans 11 amino acids. The CDR3 is CASSLDGGYTF. The CDR3 DNA is TGCGCCAGCAGCTTGGACGGTGGCTACACCTTC.

This chain uses TRBV2 with TRBJ1-3; 10 bases align to TRBD1. Germline CDR1 and CDR2: SNHLY and FYNNEI. V dropped 7 bases and J dropped 0; count of bases not matched to a gene: 12. The CDR3 loop spans 18 amino acids. CDR3 sequence: CASKGTGAPRRSGNTIYF. The CDR3 DNA reads as TGTGCCAGCAAAGGGACAGGGGCGCCCAGGCGCTCTGGAAACACCATATATTTT.

The chain combines TRBV18 with TRBJ2-5; D is undetermined. V shed 10 bases and J shed 2 bases, with 14 bases lying between them. The CDR3 totals 13 residues. Germline CDR1 reads KGHSH; CDR2 reads LQKENI. CDR3 bases: TGTGCCACAACCCAGGCAGGACAAGAGACCCAGTACTTC. This gives the protein CATTQAGQETQYF.

The chain uses TRBV9 and TRBJ1-4, with D possibly being TRBD1 (5 bases). The ends were cut back, 0 bases at V and 2 bases at J, with 11 bases in the middle. Germline loops: CDR1 SGDLS, CDR2 YYNGEE. The CDR3 contains 16 residues. In DNA, the CDR3 is TGTGCCAGCAGCGTAGGTCAGGGACTCACTAATGAAAAACTGTTTTTT. This codes for CASSVGQGLTNEKLFF.